This TCR beta chain was recovered during a study of control samples from healthy donors and cancer patients. Data came from immunoSEQ multiplex PCR; TCRdb stores just in-frame clones and leaves some out. In the table there are about 130,000 clones, about 94% of which are singletons. Looked up from germline, CDR1 is LNHDA and CDR2 is SQIVND (reference sequence). The ends lost 4 bases at V and 4 bases at J; junction bases unmatched: 3. This CDR3 region has 15 residues. V and J are TRBV19 and TRBJ2-3; 12 nucleotides match TRBD2. This receptor was taken from a man in his sixties with colorectal cancer. Sequenced material: PBMCs. The CDR3 is CASSSLAGGSDTQYF. In DNA form, the CDR3 reads TGTGCCAGTAGTAGTCTAGCGGGGGGGTCAGATACGCAGTATTTT.